This entry lists 14 T cell receptor beta chains sequenced from one sample in a study of cytomegalovirus exposure and HLA in healthy donors listed by TCRdb under 2017. The library was obtained by the immunoSEQ multiplex PCR assay. A mixture of 60 forward primers for TCR Vbeta segments and 13 reverse primers for TCR Jbeta segments was used in the multiplex PCR. Imported from immuneACCESS, the table was reduced by TCRdb to in-frame sequences with V and J called. These copies leave out some clones; in studies compared against another copy, an unresolved V gene accounts for under half, and the cause of the remainder is not known. Across this sample there are fewer than 250,000 clones, with around three quarters seen only once. The leading ten clones occupy 1.5% to 2% of the sample. The sequenced sample was PBMCs. The receptors originated from a woman aged 18 to 35 in good health and CMV-seronegative.

J is TRBJ2-3 and V is TRBV7-9; tentative D call: TRBD2 (7 bases). The CDR3 has 15 amino acids. Per germline, CDR1 SEHNR and CDR2 FQNEAQ (reference sequence). V lost 1 base and J 3 bases, leaving 11 bases between the germline ends. CDR3 DNA sequence: TGTGCCAGCAGCTTAGAGGGGGGGCGAACAGATACGCAGTATTTT. It yields the protein CASSLEGGRTDTQYF. The full variable domain, rest sourced from reference TRBV7-9 and TRBJ2-3, is DTGVSQNPRHKITKRGQNVTFRCDPISEHNRLYWYRQTLGQGPEFLTYFQNEAQLEKSRLLSDRFSAERPKGSFSTLEIQRTEQGDSAMYLCASSLEGGRTDTQYFGPGTRLTVL.

This rearrangement joins TRBV18 to TRBJ1-4; D remains ambiguous. The germline CDR1 and CDR2 sequences are KGHSH and LQKENI. This CDR3 comprises 15 residues. V shed 2 bases and J shed 0 bases, with 7 bases lying between them. CDR3 DNA: TGTGCCAGCTCACCATCCATTGCAACTAATGAAAAACTGTTTTTT. Protein: CASSPSIATNEKLFF. Looking up the rest from reference TRBV18 and TRBJ1-4 gives the full variable domain: NAGVMQNPRHLVRRRGQEARLRCSPMKGHSHVYWYRQLPEEGLKFMVYLQKENIIDESGMPKERFSAEFPKEGPSILRIQQVVRGDSAAYFCASSPSIATNEKLFFGSGTQLSVL.

The J gene is TRBJ1-2, the V gene TRBV23-1; unclear D gene. TRBV23-1 has ORF status, its function being uncertain. The CDR3 extends over 16 amino acids. Trimming cost V 0 bases and J 7 bases, with 18 bases left between them. Here the CDR3 DNA reads TGCGCCAGCAGTCAATCCGGGTCTGATCCGGCGGTTGGCTACACCTTC. This gives the protein CASSQSGSDPAVGYTF.

This clone has just a few counts. The rearrangement joins TRBV6-1 to TRBJ2-3, with D unresolved. This CDR3 is built from 14 residues. Germline V gene sequence: CDR1 MNHNS, CDR2 SASEGT. The ends were cut back, 7 bases at V and 0 bases at J, with 11 bases in the middle. The CDR3 spells CASTTYPSTDTQYF. For the CDR3, the DNA is TGTGCCAGCACCACCTATCCTAGCACAGATACGCAGTATTTT.

This sequence joins TRBV5-5 and TRBJ2-7; D call uncertain. V was pared by 2 bases and J by 5 bases, with 5 bases between. From germline, CDR1 is SGHKS and CDR2 YYEKEE (reference sequence). The CDR3 totals 11 residues. CDR3 residues: CASSLNNEQYF. As DNA, the CDR3 is TGTGCCAGCAGCTTAAACAACGAGCAGTACTTC.

The chain recombines TRBV9 with TRBJ2-1, with D possibly matching TRBD2 (6 bases). Trimming took off 0 bases at V and 7 bases at J, with 11 bases between the two ends. The CDR3 loop spans 14 amino acids. CDR1 and CDR2 (germline): SGDLS, YYNGEE. Here the CDR3 reads CASSVVRDGNEQFF. CDR3 DNA: TGTGCCAGCAGCGTAGTGCGGGACGGTAATGAGCAGTTCTTC.

This rearrangement joins TRBV6-1 to TRBJ1-4, with a possible D match to TRBD1 (6 bases). The CDR3 totals 16 residues. Germline V gene data show CDR1 as MNHNS and CDR2 as SASEGT. Trimming left V 3 bases short and J 4 bases short, with 15 bases between. As DNA, the CDR3 is TGTGCCAGCAGTGACGGAAGGGGGAGCGGTAATGAAAAACTGTTTTTT. Amino acids: CASSDGRGSGNEKLFF.

Written as DNA, the CDR3 is TGTGCCAGCAGTTTACGGGGGGCTGGTGGCTACACCTTC. This translates into CASSLRGAGGYTF. This sequence joins TRBV28 and TRBJ1-2, with D tentatively TRBD1 (6 bases). Germline-derived CDR1 and CDR2 are MDHEN and SYDVKM. V shed 2 bases and J shed 7 bases, with 11 bases lying between them. The CDR3 contains 13 residues.

This chain joins TRBV28 and TRBJ2-7; 14 nucleotides line up with TRBD2. After removal of 5 bases from V and 9 bases from J, the junction contained 9 bases not matched to a gene. The CDR3 consists of 15 residues. Germline V lookup: CDR1 MDHEN, CDR2 SYDVKM. CDR3 amino acids: CASSAWTSGGKRQYF. The CDR3 DNA reads TGTGCCAGCAGTGCCTGGACTAGCGGGGGGAAAAGGCAGTACTTC.

The chain carries TRBV28 and TRBJ1-5; D is possibly TRBD1 (6 bases). The CDR3 covers 14 residues. Trimming removed 7 bases at V and 7 bases at J, with 17 bases between. The germline V gene encodes CDR1 MDHEN and CDR2 SYDVKM. CDR3 amino acids: CASTDLGGEQPQHF. CDR3 DNA: TGTGCCAGCACCGACCTAGGGGGGGAACAGCCCCAGCATTTT.

This rearrangement joins TRBV7-8 to TRBJ2-1, with a possible D match to TRBD1 (6 bases). Trimming removed 1 base at V and 7 bases at J, with 11 bases between. The CDR3 is 14 residues long. From germline, CDR1 is SGHVS and CDR2 FQNEAQ. CDR3: CASSLGGGLNEQFF. The CDR3 bases are TGTGCCAGCAGCTTAGGAGGGGGTCTAAATGAGCAGTTCTTC. The full variable domain, rest sourced from reference TRBV7-8 and TRBJ2-1, is GAGVSQSPRYKVAKRGQDVALRCDPISGHVSLFWYQQALGQGPEFLTYFQNEAQLDKSGLPSDRFFAERPEGSVSTLKIQRTQQEDSAVYLCASSLGGGLNEQFFGPGTRLTVL.

The chain employs TRBV2 and TRBJ1-1; no definite D call. V was cut by 6 bases and J by 8 bases, with 10 bases left in between. From germline, CDR1 is SNHLY and CDR2 FYNNEI. The CDR3 totals 11 residues. The CDR3 nucleotides are TGTGCCAGCAGGGTAGAATTAGAAGCTTTCTTT. Translation: CASRVELEAFF.

The chain employs TRBV5-1 and TRBJ2-2, with no clear D. Trimming shortened V by 0 bases and J by 0 bases, and 9 bases separated the two germline ends. Per germline, CDR1 SGHRS and CDR2 YFSETQ. The CDR3 has 16 residues. CDR3 bases: TGCGCCAGCAGCTTGGCCCCCCCCGCGAACACCGGGGAGCTGTTTTTT. It translates to CASSLAPPANTGELFF.

The rearrangement uses TRBV2 and TRBJ1-2, with a possible D match to TRBD1 (6 bases). Germline CDR1 SNHLY, CDR2 FYNNEI. The CDR3 runs to 15 residues. The V gene lost 4 bases and the J gene lost 5 bases, with 17 bases spanning the gap. DNA of the CDR3: TGTGCCAGCAGTGGGGCCTTTGACAGGTGGTATGGCTACACCTTC. This encodes CASSGAFDRWYGYTF.